Below, one T cell receptor (beta chain) is given with its context. One Seattle source followed patients from active infection through their disease course. Under the authors' procedure: Amplification from reference gene primers served as the basis for estimated nucleated cell counts. Here immunoSEQ multiplex PCR was the method, and the copy in TCRdb shows in-frame clones only, minus some. V and J calls and clone size come straight from that table; D and trimming were deduced from the DNA. Here the sample spans about 180,000 clones, about 86% being singletons. This sample is part of a study of blood T cell repertoires in COVID-19. Study-wide background: Material from acute and convalescent COVID-19 was sourced from the United States, Italy and Spain. Sample material is recorded as cDNA or gDNA derived from T cells, B-cell-depleted T cells, or PBMCs.

The germline V gene encodes CDR1 LGHDT and CDR2 YNNKEL (reference sequence). The CDR3 runs to 15 residues. Trimming took off 4 bases at V and 1 base at J, with 12 bases between the two ends. The TCR originated in a woman aged 65 to 85 with COVID-19, enrolled during active disease. Sequenced sample: peripheral blood. V is TRBV3-1 (or the pseudogene TRBV3-2) and J is TRBJ2-3, with D unclear. The CDR3 region has the DNA TGTGCCAGCAGCCGGAGACTGGAACGCACAGATACGCAGTATTTT. It is translated as CASSRRLERTDTQYF.